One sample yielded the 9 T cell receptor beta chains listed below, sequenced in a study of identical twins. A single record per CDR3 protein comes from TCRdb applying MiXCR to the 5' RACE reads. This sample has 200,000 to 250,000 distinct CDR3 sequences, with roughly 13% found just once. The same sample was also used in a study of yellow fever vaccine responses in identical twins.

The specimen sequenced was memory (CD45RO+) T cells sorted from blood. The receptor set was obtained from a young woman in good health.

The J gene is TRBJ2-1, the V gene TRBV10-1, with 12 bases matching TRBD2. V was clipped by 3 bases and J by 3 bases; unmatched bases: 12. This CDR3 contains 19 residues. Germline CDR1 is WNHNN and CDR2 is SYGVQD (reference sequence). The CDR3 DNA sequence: TGCGCCAGCAGTGAAAATGTTGTGACTAGCGGGAGAAACTACAATGAGCAGTTCTTC. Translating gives CASSENVVTSGRNYNEQFF.

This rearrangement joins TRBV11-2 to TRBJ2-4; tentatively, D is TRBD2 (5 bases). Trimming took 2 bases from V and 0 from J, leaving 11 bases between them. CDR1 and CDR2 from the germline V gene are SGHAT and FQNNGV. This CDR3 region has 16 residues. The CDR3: CASSLIRRLAKNIQYF. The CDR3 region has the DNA TGTGCCAGCAGCTTAATTCGGAGGCTAGCCAAAAACATTCAGTACTTC.

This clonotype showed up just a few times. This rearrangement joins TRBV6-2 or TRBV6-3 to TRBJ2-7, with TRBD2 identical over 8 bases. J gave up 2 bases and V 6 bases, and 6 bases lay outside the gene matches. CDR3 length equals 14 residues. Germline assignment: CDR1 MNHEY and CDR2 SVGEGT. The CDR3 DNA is TGTGCCAGCAGACTAGCGGCTAAGACCTACGAGCAGTACTTC. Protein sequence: CASRLAAKTYEQYF.

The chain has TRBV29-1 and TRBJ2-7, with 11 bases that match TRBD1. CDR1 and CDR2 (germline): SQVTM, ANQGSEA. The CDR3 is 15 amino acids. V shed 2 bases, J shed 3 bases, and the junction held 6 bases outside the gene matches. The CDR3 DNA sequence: TGCAGCGTTGAAATAGTGGACAGGGGGCTCTACGAGCAGTACTTC. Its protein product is CSVEIVDRGLYEQYF.

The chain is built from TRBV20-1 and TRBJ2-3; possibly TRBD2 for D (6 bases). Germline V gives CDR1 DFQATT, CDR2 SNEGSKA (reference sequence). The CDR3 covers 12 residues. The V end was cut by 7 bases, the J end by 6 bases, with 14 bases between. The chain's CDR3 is CSVSTSRDTQYF. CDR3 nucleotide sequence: TGCAGTGTCAGCACTAGCAGGGATACGCAGTATTTT.

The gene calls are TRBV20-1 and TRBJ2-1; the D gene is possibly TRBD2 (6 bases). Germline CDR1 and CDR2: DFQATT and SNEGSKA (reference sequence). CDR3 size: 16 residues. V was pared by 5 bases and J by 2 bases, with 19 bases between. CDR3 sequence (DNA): TGCAGTGCTTCCACCCCCAGCGGGCTTACCTACAATGAGCAGTTCTTC. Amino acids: CSASTPSGLTYNEQFF.

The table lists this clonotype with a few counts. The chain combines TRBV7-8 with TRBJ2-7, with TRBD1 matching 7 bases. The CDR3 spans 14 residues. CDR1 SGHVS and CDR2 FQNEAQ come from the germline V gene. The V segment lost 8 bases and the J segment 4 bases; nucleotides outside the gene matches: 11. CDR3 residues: CASVRGTVVYEQYF. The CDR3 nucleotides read TGTGCCAGCGTTAGGGGGACAGTGGTTTACGAGCAGTACTTC. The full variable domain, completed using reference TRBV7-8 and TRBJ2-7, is GAGVSQSPRYKVAKRGQDVALRCDPISGHVSLFWYQQALGQGPEFLTYFQNEAQLDKSGLPSDRFFAERPEGSVSTLKIQRTQQEDSAVYLCASVRGTVVYEQYFGPGTRLTVT.

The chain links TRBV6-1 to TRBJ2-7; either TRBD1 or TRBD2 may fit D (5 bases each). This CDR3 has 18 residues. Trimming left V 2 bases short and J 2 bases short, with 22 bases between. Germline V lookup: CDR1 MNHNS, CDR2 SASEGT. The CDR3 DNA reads TGTGCCAGCAGTGAATTTGGATTTTTCGGGACCTCCACCTACGAGCAGTACTTC. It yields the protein CASSEFGFFGTSTYEQYF.

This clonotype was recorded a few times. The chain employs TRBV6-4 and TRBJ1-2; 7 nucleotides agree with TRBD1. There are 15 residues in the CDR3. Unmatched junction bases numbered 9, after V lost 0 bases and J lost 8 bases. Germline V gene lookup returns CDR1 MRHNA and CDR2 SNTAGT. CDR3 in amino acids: CASSDSGTEGGGYTF. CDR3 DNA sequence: TGTGCCAGCAGTGACTCGGGGACAGAAGGTGGGGGCTACACCTTC.